Described below is a single TCR beta chain sequence and its context. Its antigen is undetermined. The data were produced by immunoSEQ multiplex PCR, yet TCRdb's version contains in-frame clones alone and is incomplete. The sample lists 70,000 to 90,000 clones; roughly four fifths were seen once. This sample was taken from a study of glioma-infiltrating T cells after dendritic cell vaccination. Study context: Monocyte-derived dendritic cells, cultured seven days with IL-4 and GM-CSF, were pulsed with autologous tumor lysate.

Study observations and caveats: Complete blood and tumor specimen sets were limited to few patients.

As for time point: after dendritic cell vaccination, including at tumor progression/relapse. Patients had residual fresh-frozen tumor tissue and more than two years of survival data. Before vaccination, two weeks after the third vaccination, and at progression, PBMC were collected. The source of this sequence is a human donor with glioblastoma. Specimen: blood, collected after dendritic cell vaccination.

CDR3 protein: CASSLQVVYEQYF. For the CDR3, the DNA is TGTGCCAGCAGCTTACAGGTTGTCTACGAGCAGTACTTC. The gene calls are TRBV11-2 and TRBJ2-7; unclear D gene. Germline CDR1 SGHAT, CDR2 FQNNGV. The CDR3 consists of 13 residues. The ends were cut back, 2 bases at V and 3 bases at J, with 8 bases in the middle.